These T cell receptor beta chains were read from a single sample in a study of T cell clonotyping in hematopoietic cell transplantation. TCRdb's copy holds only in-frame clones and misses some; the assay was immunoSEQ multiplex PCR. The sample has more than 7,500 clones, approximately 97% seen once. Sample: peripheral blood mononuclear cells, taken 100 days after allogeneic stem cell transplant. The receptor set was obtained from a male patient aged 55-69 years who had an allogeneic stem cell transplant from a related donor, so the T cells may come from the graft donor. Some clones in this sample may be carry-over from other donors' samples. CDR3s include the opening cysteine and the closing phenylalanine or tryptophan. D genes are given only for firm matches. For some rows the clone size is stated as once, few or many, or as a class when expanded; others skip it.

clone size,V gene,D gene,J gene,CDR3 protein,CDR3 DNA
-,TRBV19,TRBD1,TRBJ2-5,CASSTWLALTGREETQYF,TGTGCCAGTAGTACCTGGTTGGCCCTGACAGGGAGAGAAGAGACCCAGTACTTC
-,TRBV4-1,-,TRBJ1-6,CASSQDHHRTNSPLHF,TGCGCCAGCAGCCAAGACCACCACAGGACTAATTCACCCCTCCACTTT
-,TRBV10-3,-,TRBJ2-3,CAISDWGPPTDTQYF,TGTGCCATCAGTGACTGGGGGCCACCCACAGATACGCAGTATTTT
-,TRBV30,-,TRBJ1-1,CAWKISLNTEAFF,TGTGCCTGGAAGATATCGCTGAACACTGAAGCTTTCTTT
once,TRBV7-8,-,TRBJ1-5,CASSARGAASYQPQHF,TGTGCCAGCAGCGCACGGGGGGCTGCTAGCTATCAGCCCCAGCATTTT
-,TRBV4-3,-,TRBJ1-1,CASSRTASEAFF,TGCGCCAGCAGCCGTACAGCCTCTGAAGCTTTCTTT
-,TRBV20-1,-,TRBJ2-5,CSVRGRETQYF,TGCAGTGTCCGGGGGAGAGAGACCCAGTACTTC
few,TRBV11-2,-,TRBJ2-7,CASSRVRNYEQYF,TGTGCCAGCAGCCGTGTAAGGAACTACGAGCAGTACTTC
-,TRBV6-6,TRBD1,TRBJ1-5,CASSYSWTGNQPQHF,TGTGCCAGCAGTTACTCGTGGACAGGGAATCAGCCCCAGCATTTT
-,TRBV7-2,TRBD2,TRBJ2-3,CASSSIAGEHTDTQYF,TGTGCCAGCAGCTCAATAGCGGGGGAACACACAGATACGCAGTATTTT
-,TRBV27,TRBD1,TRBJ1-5,CASSLFFLRQGGQPQHF,TGTGCCAGCAGTTTATTTTTCCTAAGACAGGGAGGGCAGCCCCAGCATTTT
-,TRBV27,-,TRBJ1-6,CASSLRVSSPLHF,TGTGCCAGCAGTTTAAGGGTTAGTTCACCCCTCCACTTT
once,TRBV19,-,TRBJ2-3,CASSMGGGGDTQYF,TGTGCCAGTAGTATGGGAGGGGGAGGTGATACGCAGTATTTT
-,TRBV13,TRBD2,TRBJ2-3,CASRERGGTDTQYF,TGTGCCAGCAGGGAGCGGGGGGGCACAGATACGCAGTATTTT
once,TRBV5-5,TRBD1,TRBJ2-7,CASSLAGTAVSYEQYF,TGTGCCAGCAGCCTGGCCGGGACAGCCGTATCCTACGAGCAGTACTTC
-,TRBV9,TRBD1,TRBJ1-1,CASSPRQGAGNTEAFF,TGTGCCAGCAGCCCCCGTCAGGGGGCAGGGAACACTGAAGCTTTCTTT
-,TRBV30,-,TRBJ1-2,CASTWQQGYGYTF,TGTGCCTCAACTTGGCAACAGGGCTATGGCTACACCTTC
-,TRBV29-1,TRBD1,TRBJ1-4,CSVRQGAEKLFF,TGCAGCGTCCGACAGGGGGCGGAAAAACTGTTTTTT
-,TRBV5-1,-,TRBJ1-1,CASSLSQGSTEAFF,TGCGCCAGCAGCTTGAGTCAGGGCAGCACTGAAGCTTTCTTT
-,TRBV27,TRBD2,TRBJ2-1,CASSLRAGVYNEQFF,TGTGCCAGCAGTTTACGAGCGGGGGTCTACAATGAGCAGTTCTTC
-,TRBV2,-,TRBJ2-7,CASSGESYEQYF,TGTGCCAGCAGCGGAGAGTCGTACGAGCAGTACTTC
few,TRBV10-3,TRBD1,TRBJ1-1,CATQRTGVNTEAFF,TGTGCCACCCAACGGACAGGGGTGAACACTGAAGCTTTCTTT
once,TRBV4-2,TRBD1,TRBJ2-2,CASSYGQGTGELFF,TGTGCCAGCAGTTACGGACAGGGCACTGGGGAGCTGTTTTTT
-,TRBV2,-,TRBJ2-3,CASRGYTDTQYF,TGTGCCAGCAGGGGGTACACAGATACGCAGTATTTT
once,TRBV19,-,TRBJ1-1,CASKLMNTEAFF,TGTGCCAGTAAGTTAATGAACACTGAAGCTTTCTTT
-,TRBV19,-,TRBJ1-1,CASTRDGTMNTEAFF,TGTGCCAGTACTCGGGACGGAACAATGAACACTGAAGCTTTCTTT
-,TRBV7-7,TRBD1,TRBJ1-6,CASSPDRDSPLHF,TGTGCCAGCAGCCCCGACAGGGATTCACCCCTCCACTTT
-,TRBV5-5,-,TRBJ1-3,CASSLSSGESGNTIYF,TGTGCCAGCAGCTTGTCGTCCGGGGAGTCCGGAAACACCATATATTTT
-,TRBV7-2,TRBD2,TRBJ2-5,CASSFGGGTHQETQYF,TGTGCCAGCAGCTTTGGCGGGGGGACCCACCAAGAGACCCAGTACTTC
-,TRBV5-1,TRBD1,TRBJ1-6,CASSLDRGNSPLHF,TGCGCCAGCAGCTTGGACAGGGGAAATTCACCCCTCCACTTT
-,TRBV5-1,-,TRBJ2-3,CASSLEGRAGTDTQYF,TGCGCCAGCAGCTTGGAGGGCCGGGCAGGCACAGATACGCAGTATTTT
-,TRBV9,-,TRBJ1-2,CASEGETGLTNYGYTF,TGTGCCAGCGAGGGGGAGACAGGTTTGACTAACTATGGCTACACCTTC
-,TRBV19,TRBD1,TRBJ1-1,CASSPGITGGRTEAFF,TGTGCCAGTAGTCCAGGGATCACAGGGGGACGAACTGAAGCTTTCTTT
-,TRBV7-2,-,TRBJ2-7,CASSLSQVTSYEQYF,TGTGCCAGCAGCTTAAGTCAGGTAACCTCCTACGAGCAGTACTTC
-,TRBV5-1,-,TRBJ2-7,CASSLVVSPYEQYF,TGCGCCAGCAGCTTGGTGGTCAGTCCCTACGAGCAGTACTTC
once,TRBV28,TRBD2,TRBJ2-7,CASSFGGIGQYF,TGTGCCAGCAGTTTCGGGGGGATCGGGCAGTACTTC
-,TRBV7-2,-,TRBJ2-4,CASSSIRSGGNIQYF,TGTGCCAGCAGCTCTATTCGGTCAGGCGGAAACATTCAGTACTTC
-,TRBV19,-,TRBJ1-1,CASRDSLTGSQTEAFF,TGTGCCAGTAGGGATTCCCTAACCGGGAGTCAAACTGAAGCTTTCTTT
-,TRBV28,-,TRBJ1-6,CASSFFGDSSSYNSPLHF,TGTGCCAGCAGTTTCTTTGGCGACAGTAGCTCCTATAATTCACCCCTCCACTTT
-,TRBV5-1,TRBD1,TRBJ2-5,CASSLVSGQVGETQYF,TGCGCCAGCAGCTTGGTCAGCGGACAGGTAGGAGAGACCCAGTACTTC
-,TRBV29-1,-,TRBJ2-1,CSVEGLAAGSYNEQFF,TGCAGCGTTGAAGGGCTTGCGGCGGGTTCTTACAATGAGCAGTTCTTC
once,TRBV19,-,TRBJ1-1,CARVGGTMNTEAFF,TGTGCCAGAGTGGGGGGGACGATGAACACTGAAGCTTTCTTT
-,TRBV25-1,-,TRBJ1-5,CASSDAGRSNQPQHF,TGTGCCAGCAGTGATGCAGGGAGAAGCAATCAGCCCCAGCATTTT
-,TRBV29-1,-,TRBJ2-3,CSVEASPDTQYF,TGCAGCGTTGAGGCTAGCCCAGATACGCAGTATTTT
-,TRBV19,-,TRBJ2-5,CASSSKRQETQYF,TGTGCCAGTAGTTCGAAAAGACAAGAGACCCAGTACTTC
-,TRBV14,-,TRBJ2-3,CASSQDKGRRNTQYF,TGTGCCAGCAGCCAAGATAAGGGACGAAGGAATACGCAGTATTTT